The 7 T cell receptor beta chains listed next were all sequenced from one sample in a study of memory CD4+ T cells and cytomegalovirus serostatus (dated by TCRdb to between 2018 and 2021). A FACSAria II was used to sort memory CD4+ T cells, defined as single viable CD3+CD4+CD8-CD45RO+ cells. Library prep was done by the immunoSEQ multiplex PCR assay. TCRdb stores this immuneACCESS table with in-frame sequences only. Part of the clones is absent; in the studies checked, under half of the shortfall reflects unresolved V genes, and no reason is known for the rest. The sample includes about 41,000 clones, with around 79% observed a single time. 0.79% of the sample rests with the top ten. The sample comprised memory CD4+ T cells from blood. These receptors were obtained from an adult in good health and CMV-seronegative.

V and J are TRBV7-9 and TRBJ1-1; 8 nucleotides match TRBD1. The CDR3 consists of 13 residues. Germline CDR1 and CDR2: SEHNR and FQNEAQ (reference sequence). Unmatched junction bases numbered 8, after V lost 5 bases and J lost 9 bases. CDR3: CASSLRGQDKAFF. The DNA for the CDR3 is TGTGCCAGCAGCCTGCGGGGACAGGACAAAGCTTTCTTT. Looking up the rest from reference TRBV7-9 and TRBJ1-1 gives the full variable domain: DTGVSQNPRHKITKRGQNVTFRCDPISEHNRLYWYRQTLGQGPEFLTYFQNEAQLEKSRLLSDRFSAERPKGSFSTLEIQRTEQGDSAMYLCASSLRGQDKAFFGQGTRLTVV.

The rearrangement joins TRBV10-3 to TRBJ2-5, with D unresolved. Per the germline V gene, CDR1 is ENHRY and CDR2 is SYGVKD. Deletions cut 0 bases from V and 4 bases from J, with 15 bases between. The length of the CDR3 is 16 residues. In nucleotides, the CDR3 is TGTGCCATCAGTGAGTCGACCAAGGCGACGGCAGAGACCCAGTACTTC. Protein product: CAISESTKATAETQYF.

The chain has TRBV18 and TRBJ1-5; D possibly corresponds to TRBD1 (5 bases). Germline V gene data show CDR1 as KGHSH and CDR2 as LQKENI. V was shortened by 6 bases and J by 5 bases, with 17 bases between the two germline ends. The CDR3 loop spans 15 amino acids. CDR3 in amino acids: CASSPFQGDDQPQHF. The CDR3 nucleotides are TGTGCCAGCTCGCCTTTTCAGGGAGACGATCAGCCCCAGCATTTT.

The gene calls are TRBV19 and TRBJ2-3; TRBD1 aligns across 7 bases. CDR3 length: 14 residues. The germline CDR1 and CDR2 sequences are LNHDA and SQIVND (reference sequence). J lost 3 bases, V lost 9 bases, and 9 bases had no gene match. The CDR3: CASTGDFGTDTQYF. CDR3 in DNA: TGTGCCAGCACAGGGGATTTTGGGACAGATACGCAGTATTTT. The complete variable domain, with remaining parts taken from reference TRBV19 and TRBJ2-3, reads DGGITQSPKYLFRKEGQNVTLSCEQNLNHDAMYWYRQDPGQGLRLIYYSQIVNDFQKGDIAEGYSVSREKKESFPLTVTSAQKNPTAFYLCASTGDFGTDTQYFGPGTRLTVL.

The chain carries TRBV19 and TRBJ2-2, with 10 positions matching TRBD2. Unmatched junction bases numbered 6, after V lost 6 bases and J lost 5 bases. The CDR3 runs to 15 residues. The germline V gene encodes CDR1 LNHDA and CDR2 SQIVND (reference sequence). CDR3 region: CASRELAGLTGELFF. The DNA of the CDR3 is TGTGCCAGTAGGGAACTAGCGGGGTTGACCGGGGAGCTGTTTTTT.

The count of this clone is one. V is TRBV5-1 and J is TRBJ1-2, with D unclear. Trimming stripped 2 bases from V and 5 bases from J, with 16 bases between. The CDR3 spans 15 residues. Germline CDR1 SGHRS, CDR2 YFSETQ. CDR3 residues: CASSFADPVLYGYTF. CDR3 DNA: TGCGCCAGCAGCTTCGCCGACCCCGTTCTATATGGCTACACCTTC.

The chain employs TRBV9 and TRBJ2-5, with 7 positions matching TRBD2. This CDR3 has 15 residues. The V and J ends lost 0 bases and 4 bases, in that order; junction bases with no gene match: 6. Germline values: CDR1 SGDLS, CDR2 YYNGEE. This CDR3 reads CASSVASGVGETQYF. The CDR3 DNA sequence: TGTGCCAGCAGCGTAGCCAGCGGGGTCGGAGAGACCCAGTACTTC.